What follows are 29 T cell receptor beta chains derived from one specimen sequenced in a study of identical twins. TCRdb independently ran MiXCR on the 5' RACE reads; one entry per CDR3 protein. The sample has hundreds of thousands of distinct CDR3 sequences, 8% to 9% seen once. These same records also appear under a second study, on yellow fever vaccine responses in identical twins.

Sequencing input: PBMCs. The source is a woman between 18 and 29 years old in good health.

The chain combines TRBV5-1 with TRBJ2-7, with 8 bases matching TRBD1. In germline, CDR1 is SGHRS, CDR2 YFSETQ. V gave up 0 bases and J gave up 5 bases; unmatched junction bases: 10. The length of the CDR3 is 16 residues. The CDR3 DNA reads TGCGCCAGCAGCTTGGGTGGGACAGGCACGACTCACGAGCAGTACTTC. This sequence encodes CASSLGGTGTTHEQYF.

J is TRBJ2-3 and V is TRBV4-3; 10 nucleotides match TRBD2. The CDR3 extends over 17 amino acids. Per the germline V gene, CDR1 is LGHNA and CDR2 is YSLEER. The V segment lost 0 bases and the J segment 4 bases; nucleotides outside the gene matches: 7. CDR3 DNA sequence: TGCGCCAGCAGCCAAGATGGAATAGCGGGAGGTGCAGATACGCAGTATTTT. This gives the protein CASSQDGIAGGADTQYF.

This chain connects TRBV4-2 to TRBJ2-3; D is perhaps TRBD2 (6 bases). Trimming took off 1 base at V and 3 bases at J, with 14 bases between the two ends. Germline-derived CDR1 and CDR2 are LGHNA and YNFKEQ. There are 16 residues in the CDR3. CDR3 sequence: CASSQGRGMGTDTQYF. CDR3 coding DNA: TGTGCCAGCAGCCAAGGCCGCGGGATGGGGACAGATACGCAGTATTTT.

V and J are TRBV4-1 and TRBJ2-5; D uncertain. The CDR3 has 14 amino acids. With 4 bases removed from V and 2 bases from J, the gap between germline ends came to 11 bases. Germline CDR1 reads MGHRA; CDR2 reads YSYEKL. CDR3 in amino acids: CASSLQPRQETQYF. CDR3 DNA: TGCGCCAGCAGCCTCCAGCCTAGGCAAGAGACCCAGTACTTC.

This clonotype occurred a few times. V and J are TRBV7-2 and TRBJ2-7; no definite D call. Trimming removed 5 bases from V and 3 bases from J, with 23 bases in between. In germline, CDR1 is SGHTA, CDR2 FQGNSA. The CDR3 is 17 residues long. The DNA of the CDR3 is TGTGCCAGCAGCCGTAATATTCCAGGCGCGTTGGGCTACGAGCAGTACTTC. It encodes CASSRNIPGALGYEQYF.

For the CDR3, the DNA is TGTGCCAGCATGGCGGAGACCCAGTACTTC. It is translated as CASMAETQYF. The chain carries TRBV25-1 and TRBJ2-5; D remains ambiguous. The CDR3 extends over 10 amino acids. Trimming removed 7 bases from V and 5 bases from J, with 5 bases in between. In germline, CDR1 is MGHDK, CDR2 SYGVNS. The entire variable domain, with the rest obtained from reference TRBV25-1 and TRBJ2-5, is as follows: EADIYQTPRYLVIGTGKKITLECSQTMGHDKMYWYQQDPGMELHLIHYSYGVNSTEKGDLSSESTVSRIRTEHFPLTLESARPSHTSQYLCASMAETQYFGPGTRLLVL.

In its sample, this clonotype was seen a few times. The chain has TRBV6-5 and TRBJ2-7, with a weak D call TRBD1 (5 bases). The CDR3 has 13 amino acids. CDR1 is MNHEY, CDR2 SVGAGI, per germline. Trimming removed 0 bases from V and 4 bases from J, with 7 bases in between. As DNA, the CDR3 is TGTGCCAGCAGTTACTCGGACAAATACGAGCAGTACTTC. Residues: CASSYSDKYEQYF.

This clonotype has ten or more counts. This chain links TRBV12-3 or TRBV12-4 with TRBJ2-5; tentatively, D is TRBD1 (7 bases). The CDR3 runs 13 residues. Trimming removed 6 bases at V and 2 bases at J, with 10 bases between. CDR3 coding DNA: TGTGCCAGCAGGCGGGACAGTCAAGAGACCCAGTACTTC. It encodes CASRRDSQETQYF.

This clonotype showed up just a few times. The V gene is TRBV12-3 or TRBV12-4, the J gene TRBJ2-5; D remains ambiguous. The V and J ends lost 6 bases and 9 bases respectively, with 17 bases between them. This CDR3 contains 13 residues. The CDR3 loop is CASRWDTDASQYF. The CDR3 DNA reads TGTGCCAGCAGATGGGATACTGATGCGTCCCAGTACTTC.

The rearrangement joins TRBV6-2 or TRBV6-3 to TRBJ2-7; D perhaps matches TRBD2 (5 bases). Between the trimmed V and J ends, which lost 6 bases and 3 bases, there was a span of 15 bases. From germline, CDR1 is MNHEY and CDR2 SVGEGT. The CDR3 sequence is 14 residues long. The CDR3 loop reads CASRGGGRGYEQYF. Here the CDR3 DNA reads TGTGCCAGCAGGGGCGGCGGACGGGGCTACGAGCAGTACTTC.

This clonotype was recorded a few times. The V gene is TRBV7-6, the J gene TRBJ2-5; D is uncertain. This CDR3 has 14 residues. The ends were cut back, 2 bases at V and 4 bases at J, with 11 bases in the middle. Germline V gene lookup returns CDR1 SGHVS and CDR2 FNYEAQ. CDR3 in DNA: TGTGCCAGCAGCTTAATGGGCATCGGAGAGACCCAGTACTTC. This translates into CASSLMGIGETQYF.

This sequence joins TRBV20-1 and TRBJ2-2; 7 nucleotides match TRBD2. Germline V lookup: CDR1 DFQATT, CDR2 SNEGSKA (reference sequence). CDR3 size: 16 residues. V trimming: 0 bases; J trimming: 3 bases; junction bases outside the gene matches: 7. The CDR3 nucleotides are TGCAGTGCTAGAGATCGGGGAGGGTTTTACACCGGGGAGCTGTTTTTT. This codes for CSARDRGGFYTGELFF.

This clonotype was observed a handful of times. The chain joins TRBV27 to TRBJ2-1; 11 nucleotides match TRBD2. The CDR3 is 17 residues long. J gave up 8 bases and V 3 bases, and 12 bases lay outside the gene matches. Per the germline V gene, CDR1 is MNHEY and CDR2 is SMNVEV (reference sequence). CDR3 loop: CASSFIIAGGTGDEQFF. CDR3 DNA: TGTGCCAGCAGTTTCATAATAGCGGGAGGGACTGGGGATGAGCAGTTCTTC.

V is TRBV29-1 and J is TRBJ2-3; no clear D gene. This CDR3 comprises 13 residues. Germline V gene lookup returns CDR1 SQVTM and CDR2 ANQGSEA. Between the trimmed V and J ends, which lost 4 bases and 0 bases, there was a span of 8 bases. The CDR3 DNA reads TGCAGCGTTGGCGCAGATAGCACAGATACGCAGTATTTT. Translating gives CSVGADSTDTQYF.

This chain joins TRBV4-3 and TRBJ2-1, with TRBD2 matching 13 bases. CDR3 length equals 17 residues. The junction had 7 bases not matched to a gene; V was cut back by 0 bases and J by 8 bases. Germline V gene lookup returns CDR1 LGHNA and CDR2 YSLEER. CDR3 sequence: CASSQDQLAGGPYEQFF. The CDR3 DNA reads TGCGCCAGCAGCCAAGATCAACTAGCGGGAGGGCCCTATGAGCAGTTCTTC.

J is TRBJ1-5 and V is TRBV6-1, with D possibly matching TRBD1 (5 bases). CDR1 is MNHNS, CDR2 SASEGT, per germline. The CDR3 has 15 amino acids. The V end lost 4 bases, the J end lost 5 bases, and 15 bases lay between the germline ends. CDR3 nucleotides: TGTGCCAGCAGTGTTACCGGGACTGCTGATCAGCCCCAGCATTTT. Protein product: CASSVTGTADQPQHF.

This clonotype was observed at least ten times. The chain combines TRBV5-1 with TRBJ2-5; TRBD2 agrees at 15 bases. V was pared by 2 bases and J by 3 bases, with 5 bases of the junction left unmatched. The CDR3 sequence is 17 residues long. The germline V gene encodes CDR1 SGHRS and CDR2 YFSETQ. The CDR3 coding sequence is TGCGCCAGCAGCTTCGGACTAGCGGGGGGGCCTGAAGAGACCCAGTACTTC. This codes for CASSFGLAGGPEETQYF.

This clonotype was seen a handful of times. The rearrangement uses TRBV7-2 and TRBJ2-7, with 7 bases aligning to TRBD1. The CDR3 length is 14 residues. V was pared by 5 bases and J by 7 bases, with 11 bases of the junction left unmatched. Germline V lookup: CDR1 SGHTA, CDR2 FQGNSA. CDR3 residues: CASSPMTGSQEQYF. DNA of the CDR3: TGTGCCAGCAGCCCGATGACAGGGTCTCAAGAGCAGTACTTC.

The table lists this clonotype with many counts. The CDR3 DNA reads as TGTGCCAGCAGTTATCCTGGACAGAGCCTAGGGGGAGCCTCCTACAATGAGCAGTTCTTC. Its protein product is CASSYPGQSLGGASYNEQFF. This chain connects TRBV6-2 or TRBV6-3 to TRBJ2-1; a possible D gene is TRBD1 (6 bases). CDR1 and CDR2 from the germline V gene are MNHEY and SVGEGT. This CDR3 has 20 residues. The germline V and J ends were trimmed by 3 bases and 0 bases, with 24 bases remaining between them.

This clonotype was seen at least ten times. The rearrangement joins TRBV10-3 to TRBJ2-5; 14 bases are shared with TRBD2. This CDR3 contains 18 residues. Germline values: CDR1 ENHRY, CDR2 SYGVKD. V dropped 0 bases and J dropped 4; count of bases not matched to a gene: 7. As DNA, the CDR3 is TGTGCCATCAGTGAGTCTGGGACTAGCGGGAGTGCTAGAGAGACCCAGTACTTC. Residues: CAISESGTSGSARETQYF.

The chain employs TRBV11-1 and TRBJ2-4, with 7 bases matching TRBD2. Germline CDR1 SGHAT, CDR2 FQDESV (reference sequence). V shed 4 bases and J 0 bases; nucleotides not matched to a gene: 0. CDR3 size: 14 residues. The CDR3 DNA follows: TGTGCCAGCAGCTCGGGGGGAGCCAAAAACATTCAGTACTTC. Translated: CASSSGGAKNIQYF.

This clonotype was counted many times. This rearrangement joins TRBV6-2 or TRBV6-3 to TRBJ1-1; tentative D call: TRBD1 (5 bases). The CDR3 sequence is 14 residues long. Per the germline V gene, CDR1 is MNHEY and CDR2 is SVGEGT. Deletions cut 0 bases from V and 0 bases from J, with 5 bases between. Written as DNA, the CDR3 is TGTGCCAGCAGTTACTCGGACATGAACACTGAAGCTTTCTTT. Its protein product is CASSYSDMNTEAFF.

V usage is TRBV5-1 and J usage is TRBJ2-7, with 8 positions matching TRBD2. The germline CDR1 and CDR2 sequences are SGHRS and YFSETQ. V was pared by 4 bases and J by 5 bases, with 8 bases of the junction left unmatched. The CDR3 loop spans 14 amino acids. CDR3 sequence: CASSPGGETHEQYF. In nucleotides, the CDR3 is TGCGCCAGCAGCCCCGGGGGGGAGACCCACGAGCAGTACTTC.

The chain has TRBV20-1 and TRBJ2-7, with 9 nucleotides matching TRBD2. This CDR3 comprises 15 residues. V dropped 5 bases and J dropped 0; count of bases not matched to a gene: 8. The germline gives CDR1 DFQATT, CDR2 SNEGSKA (reference sequence). The CDR3 here is CSALRGRAGSYEQYF. DNA for the CDR3: TGCAGTGCTTTACGCGGGAGGGCGGGCTCCTACGAGCAGTACTTC.

The rearrangement joins TRBV7-9 to TRBJ2-5, with D tentatively TRBD2 (5 bases). CDR3 length equals 15 residues. CDR1 and CDR2 (germline): SEHNR, FQNEAQ (reference sequence). The ends were cut back, 3 bases at V and 1 base at J, with 12 bases in the middle. DNA of the CDR3: TGTGCCAGCAGCTTGGTAGCGAAATCCCAAGAGACCCAGTACTTC. Its protein product is CASSLVAKSQETQYF.

This clonotype was detected ten times or more. The genes are TRBV21-1 and TRBJ2-4. TRBV21-1 is a pseudogene locus. The length of the CDR3 is 15 residues. The CDR3 DNA follows: TGTGCCAGCAGCTCCATAAAAACAGATAAGAACATTCAGTACTTC. Amino acid sequence: CASSSIKTDKNIQYF.

This clonotype appeared many times. The chain carries TRBV29-1 and TRBJ2-1, with a possible D match to TRBD1 (6 bases). CDR1 SQVTM and CDR2 ANQGSEA come from the germline V gene. The CDR3 contains 18 residues. Between the trimmed V and J ends, which lost 0 bases and 3 bases, there was a span of 21 bases. The CDR3 sequence: CSVEDYYRGGASYNEQFF. CDR3 DNA: TGCAGCGTTGAAGATTATTATCGTGGGGGCGCAAGCTACAATGAGCAGTTCTTC.

This clonotype has only a few counts. The rearrangement joins TRBV20-1 to TRBJ2-1; a possible D gene is TRBD2 (5 bases). The V and J ends lost 3 bases and 6 bases respectively, with 21 bases between them. The germline V gene encodes CDR1 DFQATT and CDR2 SNEGSKA (reference sequence). This CDR3 comprises 16 residues. The CDR3 region has the DNA TGCAGTGCTAGGATAAGGGTAGCGCTTGCTTTCAATGAGCAGTTCTTC. Amino acid sequence: CSARIRVALAFNEQFF.

DNA for the CDR3: TGTGCCAGCAGCCTAACAGGTTCAACTAATGAAAAACTGTTTTTT. Its translation is CASSLTGSTNEKLFF. V and J are TRBV7-8 and TRBJ1-4; D might be TRBD1 (5 bases). CDR1 and CDR2 (germline): SGHVS, FQNEAQ. CDR3 length: 15 residues. Trimming removed 5 bases at V and 0 bases at J, with 10 bases between.